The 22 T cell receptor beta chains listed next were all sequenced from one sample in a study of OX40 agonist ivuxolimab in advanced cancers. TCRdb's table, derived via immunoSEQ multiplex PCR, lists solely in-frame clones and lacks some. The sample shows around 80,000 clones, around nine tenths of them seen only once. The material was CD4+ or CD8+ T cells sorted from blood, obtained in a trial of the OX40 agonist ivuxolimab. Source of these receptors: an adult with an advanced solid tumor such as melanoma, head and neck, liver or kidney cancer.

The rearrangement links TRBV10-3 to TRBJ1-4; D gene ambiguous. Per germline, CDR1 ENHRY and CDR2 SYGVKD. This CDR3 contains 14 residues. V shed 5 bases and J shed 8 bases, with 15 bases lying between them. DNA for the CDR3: TGTGCCATCAGTTACCGGGAAGGAGGGGAAAAACTGTTTTTT. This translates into CAISYREGGEKLFF.

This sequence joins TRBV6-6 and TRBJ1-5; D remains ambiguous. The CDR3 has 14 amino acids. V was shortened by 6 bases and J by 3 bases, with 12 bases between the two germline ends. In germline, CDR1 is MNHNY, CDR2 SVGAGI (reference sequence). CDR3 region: CASSSGNFNQPQHF. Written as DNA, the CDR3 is TGTGCCAGCAGCTCGGGAAATTTCAATCAGCCCCAGCATTTT.

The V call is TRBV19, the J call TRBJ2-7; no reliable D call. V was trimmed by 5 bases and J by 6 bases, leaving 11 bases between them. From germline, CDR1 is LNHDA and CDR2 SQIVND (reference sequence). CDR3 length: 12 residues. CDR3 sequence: CASSRISSEQYF. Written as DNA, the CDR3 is TGTGCCAGTAGTCGTATATCGTCCGAGCAGTACTTC.

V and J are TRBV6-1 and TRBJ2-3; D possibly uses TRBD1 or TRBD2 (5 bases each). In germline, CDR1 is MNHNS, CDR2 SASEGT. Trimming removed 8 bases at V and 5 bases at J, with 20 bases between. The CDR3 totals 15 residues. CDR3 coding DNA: TGTGCCAGCCAAGAACGGGGCTCGCAGGGAGATACGCAGTATTTT. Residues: CASQERGSQGDTQYF.

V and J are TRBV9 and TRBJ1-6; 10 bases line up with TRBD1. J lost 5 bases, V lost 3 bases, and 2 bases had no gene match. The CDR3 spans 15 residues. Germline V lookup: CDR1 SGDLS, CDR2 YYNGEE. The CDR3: CASSAGTGDNSPLHF. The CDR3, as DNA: TGTGCCAGCAGCGCAGGGACAGGGGATAATTCACCCCTCCACTTT.

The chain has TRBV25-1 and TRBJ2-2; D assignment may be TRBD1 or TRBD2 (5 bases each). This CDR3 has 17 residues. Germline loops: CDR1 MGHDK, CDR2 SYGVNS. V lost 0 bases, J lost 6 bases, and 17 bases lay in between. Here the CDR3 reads CASSEYRDPRSAGELFF. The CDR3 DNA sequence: TGTGCCAGCAGTGAATACAGGGACCCAAGGTCCGCCGGGGAGCTGTTTTTT.

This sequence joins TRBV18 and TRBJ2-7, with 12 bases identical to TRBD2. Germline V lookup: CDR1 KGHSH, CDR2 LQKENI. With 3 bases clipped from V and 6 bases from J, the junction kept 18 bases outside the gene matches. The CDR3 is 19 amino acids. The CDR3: CASSPTPPSTSGSLSEQYF. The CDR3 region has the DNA TGTGCCAGCTCACCCACCCCACCCTCGACTAGCGGGAGCCTTTCCGAGCAGTACTTC. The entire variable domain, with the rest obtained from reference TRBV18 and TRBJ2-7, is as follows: NAGVMQNPRHLVRRRGQEARLRCSPMKGHSHVYWYRQLPEEGLKFMVYLQKENIIDESGMPKERFSAEFPKEGPSILRIQQVVRGDSAAYFCASSPTPPSTSGSLSEQYFGPGTRLTVT.

The chain's CDR3 is CASSRGGAGNTIYF. For the CDR3, the DNA is TGTGCCAGCAGCCGAGGGGGGGCTGGAAACACCATATATTTT. The chain joins TRBV6-1 to TRBJ1-3, with a possible D match to TRBD1 (6 bases). The CDR3 spans 14 residues. Germline V CDR1 and CDR2: MNHNS, SASEGT. V lost 6 bases and J 2 bases, leaving 11 bases between the germline ends.

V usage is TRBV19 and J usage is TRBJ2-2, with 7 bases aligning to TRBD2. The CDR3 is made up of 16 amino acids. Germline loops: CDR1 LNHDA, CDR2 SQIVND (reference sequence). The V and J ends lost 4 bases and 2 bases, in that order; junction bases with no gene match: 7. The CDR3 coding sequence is TGTGCCAGTAGTAGTCGTGGGAGGGGTAACACCGGGGAGCTGTTTTTT. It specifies CASSSRGRGNTGELFF. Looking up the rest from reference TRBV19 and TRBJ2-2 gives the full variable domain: DGGITQSPKYLFRKEGQNVTLSCEQNLNHDAMYWYRQDPGQGLRLIYYSQIVNDFQKGDIAEGYSVSREKKESFPLTVTSAQKNPTAFYLCASSSRGRGNTGELFFGEGSRLTVL.

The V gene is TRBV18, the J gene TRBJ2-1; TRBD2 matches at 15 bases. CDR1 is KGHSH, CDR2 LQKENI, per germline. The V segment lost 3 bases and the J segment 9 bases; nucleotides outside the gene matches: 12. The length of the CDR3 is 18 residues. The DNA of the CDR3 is TGTGCCAGCTCACCGCCTGATCGGACTAGCGGGAGGGTAGGTGAGCAGTTCTTC. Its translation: CASSPPDRTSGRVGEQFF.

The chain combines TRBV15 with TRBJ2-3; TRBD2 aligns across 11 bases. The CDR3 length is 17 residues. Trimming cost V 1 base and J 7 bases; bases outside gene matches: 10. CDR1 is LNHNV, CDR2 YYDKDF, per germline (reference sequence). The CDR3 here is CATSRAPSGGLANTQYF. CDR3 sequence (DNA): TGTGCCACCAGCAGAGCCCCTAGCGGGGGGCTTGCTAATACGCAGTATTTT.

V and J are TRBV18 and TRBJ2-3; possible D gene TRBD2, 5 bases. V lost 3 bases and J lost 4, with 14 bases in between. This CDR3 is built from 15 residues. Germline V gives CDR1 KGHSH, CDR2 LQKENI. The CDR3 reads CASSPTGMEADTQYF. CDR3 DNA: TGTGCCAGCTCACCTACTGGGATGGAGGCAGATACGCAGTATTTT.

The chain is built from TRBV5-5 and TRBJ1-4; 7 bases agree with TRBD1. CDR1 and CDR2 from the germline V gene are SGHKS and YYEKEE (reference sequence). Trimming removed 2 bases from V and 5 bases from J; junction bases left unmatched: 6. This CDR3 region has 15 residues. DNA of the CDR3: TGTGCCAGCAGCTTAAACCCGACAGGGAATGAAAAACTGTTTTTT. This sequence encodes CASSLNPTGNEKLFF.

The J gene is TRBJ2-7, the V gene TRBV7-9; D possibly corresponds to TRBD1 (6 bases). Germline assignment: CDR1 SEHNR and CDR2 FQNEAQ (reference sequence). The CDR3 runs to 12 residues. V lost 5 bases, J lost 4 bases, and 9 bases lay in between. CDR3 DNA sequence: TGTGCCAGCAGCGCCCAGGGGTACGAGCAGTACTTC. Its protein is CASSAQGYEQYF.

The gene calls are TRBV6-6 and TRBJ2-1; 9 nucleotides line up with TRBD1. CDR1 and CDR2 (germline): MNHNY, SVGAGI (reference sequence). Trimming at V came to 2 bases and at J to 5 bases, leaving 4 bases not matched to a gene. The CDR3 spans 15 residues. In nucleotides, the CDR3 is TGTGCCAGCAGTTACGACAGGGGGGGGAACAATGAGCAGTTCTTC. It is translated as CASSYDRGGNNEQFF.

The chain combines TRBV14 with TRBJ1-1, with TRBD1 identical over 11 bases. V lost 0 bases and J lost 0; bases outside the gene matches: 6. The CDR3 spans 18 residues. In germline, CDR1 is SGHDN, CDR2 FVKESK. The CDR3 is CASSQDLWTGGLNTEAFF. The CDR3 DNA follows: TGTGCCAGCAGCCAAGATTTGTGGACAGGGGGCTTGAACACTGAAGCTTTCTTT.

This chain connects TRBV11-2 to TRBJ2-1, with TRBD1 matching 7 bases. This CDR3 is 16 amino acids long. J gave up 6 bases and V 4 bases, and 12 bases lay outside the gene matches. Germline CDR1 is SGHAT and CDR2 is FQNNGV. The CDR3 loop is CASSSRPGGTSNEQFF. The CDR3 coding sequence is TGTGCCAGCAGCTCCCGGCCAGGGGGTACAAGCAATGAGCAGTTCTTC.

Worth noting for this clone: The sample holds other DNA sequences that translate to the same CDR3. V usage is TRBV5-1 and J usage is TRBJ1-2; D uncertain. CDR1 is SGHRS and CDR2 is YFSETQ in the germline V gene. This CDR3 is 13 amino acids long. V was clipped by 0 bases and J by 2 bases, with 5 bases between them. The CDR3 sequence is CASSLAENYGYTF. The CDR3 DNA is TGCGCCAGCAGCTTGGCGGAAAACTATGGCTACACCTTC.

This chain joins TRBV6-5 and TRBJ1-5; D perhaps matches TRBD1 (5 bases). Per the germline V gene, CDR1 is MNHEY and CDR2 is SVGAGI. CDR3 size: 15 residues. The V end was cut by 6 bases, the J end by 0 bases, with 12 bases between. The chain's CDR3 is CASRPGTDSNQPQHF. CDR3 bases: TGTGCCAGCAGGCCCGGGACGGATAGCAATCAGCCCCAGCATTTT.

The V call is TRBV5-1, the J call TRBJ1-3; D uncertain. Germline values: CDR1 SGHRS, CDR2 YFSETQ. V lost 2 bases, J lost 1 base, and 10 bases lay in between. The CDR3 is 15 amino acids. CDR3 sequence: CASSLNSESGNTIYF. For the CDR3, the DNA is TGCGCCAGCAGCTTAAACAGTGAGTCTGGAAACACCATATATTTT.

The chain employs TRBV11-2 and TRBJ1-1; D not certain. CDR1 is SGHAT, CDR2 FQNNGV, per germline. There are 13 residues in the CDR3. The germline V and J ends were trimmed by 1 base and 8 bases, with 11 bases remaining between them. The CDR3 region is CASSLGLDREAFF. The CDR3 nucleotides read TGTGCCAGCAGCTTAGGGTTGGATAGGGAAGCTTTCTTT.

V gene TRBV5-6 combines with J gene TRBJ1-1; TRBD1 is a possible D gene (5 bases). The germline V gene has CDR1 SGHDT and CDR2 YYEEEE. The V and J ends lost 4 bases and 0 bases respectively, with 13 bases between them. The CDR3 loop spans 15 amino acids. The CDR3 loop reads CASSEPWGMNTEAFF. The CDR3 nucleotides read TGTGCCAGCAGCGAGCCGTGGGGGATGAACACTGAAGCTTTCTTT.